This is a list of T cell receptor beta chains from one sample in a study of cytomegalovirus exposure and HLA in healthy donors. TCRdb keeps only in-frame clones here, not all; method: immunoSEQ multiplex PCR. The sample yields some 61,000 clones, approximately 75% seen once. The sequenced sample was PBMCs. The receptors stem from a human donor in good health. The CDR3 runs from the conserved cysteine through the conserved F or W. The order of the fields is clone size, J gene, D gene, V gene, CDR3 protein, CDR3 DNA. D genes are given only for firm matches. Clone size is stated in some rows and not others, as once, few, many or a class when expanded.

abundance: NA; j_gene: TRBJ1-1; d_gene: TRBD1; v_gene: TRBV6-5; CDR3aa: CASRTGSEAFF; CDR3nt: TGTGCCAGCAGGACAGGGTCTGAGGCTTTCTTT
abundance: NA; j_gene: TRBJ1-1; d_gene: NA; v_gene: TRBV5-1; CDR3aa: CASSLQTGNTEAFF; CDR3nt: TGCGCCAGCAGCTTGCAGACAGGGAACACTGAAGCTTTCTTT
abundance: few; j_gene: TRBJ2-3; d_gene: TRBD2; v_gene: TRBV6-1; CDR3aa: CASSGGSGAPDTQYF; CDR3nt: TGTGCCAGCAGTGGGGGTAGCGGGGCCCCTGATACGCAGTATTTT
abundance: once; j_gene: TRBJ1-1; d_gene: TRBD1; v_gene: TRBV5-1; CDR3aa: CASSLGQGRTEAFF; CDR3nt: TGCGCCAGCAGCTTGGGACAGGGGAGGACTGAAGCTTTCTTT
abundance: NA; j_gene: TRBJ2-7; d_gene: NA; v_gene: TRBV19; CDR3aa: CASRAGANEQYF; CDR3nt: TGTGCCAGTAGGGCAGGGGCAAACGAGCAGTACTTC
abundance: once; j_gene: TRBJ1-2; d_gene: TRBD1; v_gene: TRBV27; CDR3aa: CASSPYRGGSYGYTF; CDR3nt: TGTGCCAGCAGTCCCTACAGGGGCGGTTCCTATGGCTACACCTTC
abundance: NA; j_gene: TRBJ2-7; d_gene: NA; v_gene: TRBV10-2; CDR3aa: CASSDSGGGRSYEQYF; CDR3nt: TGCGCCAGCAGTGATTCGGGTGGGGGGAGGTCCTACGAGCAGTACTTC
abundance: NA; j_gene: TRBJ2-2; d_gene: NA; v_gene: TRBV5-6; CDR3aa: CASTSESGELFF; CDR3nt: TGTGCCAGCACCTCGGAGTCCGGGGAGCTGTTTTTT
abundance: NA; j_gene: TRBJ2-7; d_gene: TRBD1; v_gene: TRBV5-1; CDR3aa: CASSLTQGALSYEQYF; CDR3nt: TGCGCCAGCAGCTTAACACAGGGGGCCCTCTCCTACGAGCAGTACTTC
abundance: NA; j_gene: TRBJ2-3; d_gene: NA; v_gene: TRBV5-4; CDR3aa: CASSLEQARSSTDTQYF; CDR3nt: TGTGCCAGCAGCTTGGAACAGGCCCGGTCTAGCACAGATACGCAGTATTTT
abundance: NA; j_gene: TRBJ2-1; d_gene: NA; v_gene: TRBV7-3; CDR3aa: CASSLGGEPYNEQFF; CDR3nt: TGTGCCAGCAGCTTAGGAGGAGAACCCTACAATGAGCAGTTCTTC
abundance: NA; j_gene: TRBJ2-3; d_gene: NA; v_gene: TRBV11-2; CDR3aa: CASSLLGGASTDTQYF; CDR3nt: TGTGCCAGCAGCTTGCTTGGGGGGGCTAGCACAGATACGCAGTATTTT
abundance: NA; j_gene: TRBJ1-1; d_gene: TRBD1; v_gene: TRBV7-9; CDR3aa: CASEQGVPGTEAFF; CDR3nt: TGTGCCAGCGAACAGGGGGTTCCGGGCACTGAAGCTTTCTTT
abundance: NA; j_gene: TRBJ2-2; d_gene: TRBD2; v_gene: TRBV4-3; CDR3aa: CASKTSIMSLTGELFF; CDR3nt: TGCGCCAGCAAGACTAGCATAATGTCTCTCACCGGGGAGCTGTTTTTT
abundance: once; j_gene: TRBJ1-6; d_gene: TRBD1; v_gene: TRBV5-1; CDR3aa: CASSDGTVGNSPLHF; CDR3nt: TGCGCCAGCAGCGACGGGACAGTTGGTAATTCACCCCTCCACTTT
abundance: NA; j_gene: TRBJ1-1; d_gene: NA; v_gene: TRBV7-9; CDR3aa: CASSSQGVNTEAFF; CDR3nt: TGTGCCAGCAGCTCACAGGGCGTGAACACTGAAGCTTTCTTT
abundance: once; j_gene: TRBJ2-1; d_gene: TRBD1; v_gene: TRBV9; CDR3aa: CASSVGDRVYGSYNEQFF; CDR3nt: TGTGCCAGCAGCGTAGGGGACAGGGTTTATGGCTCCTACAATGAGCAGTTCTTC
abundance: NA; j_gene: TRBJ2-1; d_gene: TRBD2; v_gene: TRBV28; CDR3aa: CASSSPSGGANNEQFF; CDR3nt: TGTGCCAGCAGTTCTCCAAGCGGGGGGGCGAACAATGAGCAGTTCTTC
abundance: NA; j_gene: TRBJ1-1; d_gene: NA; v_gene: TRBV4-1; CDR3aa: CASSQRQPNTEAFF; CDR3nt: TGCGCCAGCAGCCAACGACAGCCTAACACTGAAGCTTTCTTT
abundance: NA; j_gene: TRBJ1-5; d_gene: TRBD1; v_gene: TRBV10-3; CDR3aa: CAISPQGQDNQPQHF; CDR3nt: TGTGCCATCAGTCCTCAGGGACAGGATAATCAGCCCCAGCATTTT
abundance: NA; j_gene: TRBJ1-2; d_gene: NA; v_gene: TRBV10-3; CDR3aa: CAINSGNYGYTF; CDR3nt: TGTGCCATCAATAGCGGAAACTATGGCTACACCTTC
abundance: NA; j_gene: TRBJ2-1; d_gene: TRBD2; v_gene: TRBV6-5; CDR3aa: CASSRLAGGYNEQFF; CDR3nt: TGTGCCAGCAGCCGCCTAGCGGGGGGCTACAATGAGCAGTTCTTC
abundance: few; j_gene: TRBJ1-1; d_gene: TRBD1; v_gene: TRBV6-5; CDR3aa: CASSYLQGAGDTEAFF; CDR3nt: TGTGCCAGCAGTTACCTACAGGGGGCAGGCGACACTGAAGCTTTCTTT
abundance: NA; j_gene: TRBJ1-5; d_gene: NA; v_gene: TRBV28; CDR3aa: CASSSRNQPQHF; CDR3nt: TGTGCCAGCAGCTCTCGCAATCAGCCCCAGCATTTT
abundance: NA; j_gene: TRBJ1-2; d_gene: NA; v_gene: TRBV30; CDR3aa: CAWSERTSNYGYTF; CDR3nt: TGTGCCTGGAGTGAGAGGACATCTAACTATGGCTACACCTTC
abundance: NA; j_gene: TRBJ2-7; d_gene: TRBD1; v_gene: TRBV2; CDR3aa: CASSENPRTGTEQYF; CDR3nt: TGTGCCAGCAGTGAAAACCCCCGGACAGGGACCGAGCAGTACTTC
abundance: NA; j_gene: TRBJ1-2; d_gene: TRBD1; v_gene: TRBV5-1; CDR3aa: CASSLGTGVLNYGYTF; CDR3nt: TGCGCCAGCAGCTTGGGGACAGGGGTTCTAAACTATGGCTACACCTTC
abundance: NA; j_gene: TRBJ1-6; d_gene: TRBD1; v_gene: TRBV4-3; CDR3aa: CASSQAQGENSPLHF; CDR3nt: TGCGCCAGCAGCCAAGCACAGGGGGAAAATTCACCCCTCCACTTT
abundance: NA; j_gene: TRBJ2-7; d_gene: NA; v_gene: TRBV7-2; CDR3aa: CASTYGRGPYEQYF; CDR3nt: TGTGCCAGCACCTACGGGAGAGGGCCCTACGAGCAGTACTTC
abundance: NA; j_gene: TRBJ1-4; d_gene: NA; v_gene: TRBV27; CDR3aa: CASSLTGPTNEKLFF; CDR3nt: TGTGCCAGCAGTTTAACAGGCCCAACTAATGAAAAACTGTTTTTT
abundance: few; j_gene: TRBJ1-2; d_gene: NA; v_gene: TRBV13; CDR3aa: CASSSFPESYTF; CDR3nt: TGTGCCAGCAGTTCATTCCCAGAAAGCTACACCTTC
abundance: few; j_gene: TRBJ2-6; d_gene: NA; v_gene: TRBV4-1; CDR3aa: CASSPADGANVLTF; CDR3nt: TGCGCCAGCAGCCCGGCGGATGGGGCCAACGTCCTGACTTTC
abundance: NA; j_gene: TRBJ2-7; d_gene: TRBD2; v_gene: TRBV7-3; CDR3aa: CASSPSGGFPTSMEF; CDR3nt: TGTGCCAGCAGTCCTAGCGGGGGTTTCCCTACGAGCATGGAGTTC
abundance: NA; j_gene: TRBJ1-2; d_gene: TRBD1; v_gene: TRBV10-2; CDR3aa: CASTRGQGNYGYTF; CDR3nt: TGCGCCAGCACGAGGGGACAGGGTAACTATGGCTACACCTTC
abundance: NA; j_gene: TRBJ2-5; d_gene: TRBD2; v_gene: TRBV7-2; CDR3aa: CASSWPLIGAGEQETQYF; CDR3nt: TGTGCCAGCAGCTGGCCCCTCATAGGGGCGGGGGAACAAGAGACCCAGTACTTC
abundance: NA; j_gene: TRBJ2-2; d_gene: NA; v_gene: TRBV30; CDR3aa: CACQSVGMNTGELFF; CDR3nt: TGTGCCTGTCAGTCGGTCGGGATGAACACCGGGGAGCTGTTTTTT
abundance: once; j_gene: TRBJ2-1; d_gene: NA; v_gene: TRBV7-2; CDR3aa: CASSTYSYNEQFF; CDR3nt: TGTGCCAGCAGCACTTACAGCTACAATGAGCAGTTCTTC